In this sample, the clone carrying this TCR beta chain turned up many times. Trimming cost V 5 bases and J 7 bases, with 9 bases left between them. The CDR3 contains 12 residues. Germline V CDR1 and CDR2: LGHDT, YNNKEL (reference sequence). TCRdb re-called the 5' RACE reads with MiXCR, one entry per CDR3 protein. The table has fewer than 250,000 distinct CDR3 sequences, around 20% seen once. The source of the sample is a study of T-cell memory formation after mild COVID-19. Background on the study: In these data, TCR clusters were largely donor specific.

The chain combines TRBV3-1 with TRBJ2-1, with D possibly TRBD1 on 5 matching bases. This sequence was found in an adult woman who had mild COVID-19 (a few samples of this study predate the infection). Cell type and time point are not known. Sequencing used PBMCs or a T cell subset sorted from them (not recorded which). This chain's CDR3 is CASSYQGNEQFF. The CDR3 nucleotides read TGTGCCAGCAGCTATCAGGGTAATGAGCAGTTCTTC.